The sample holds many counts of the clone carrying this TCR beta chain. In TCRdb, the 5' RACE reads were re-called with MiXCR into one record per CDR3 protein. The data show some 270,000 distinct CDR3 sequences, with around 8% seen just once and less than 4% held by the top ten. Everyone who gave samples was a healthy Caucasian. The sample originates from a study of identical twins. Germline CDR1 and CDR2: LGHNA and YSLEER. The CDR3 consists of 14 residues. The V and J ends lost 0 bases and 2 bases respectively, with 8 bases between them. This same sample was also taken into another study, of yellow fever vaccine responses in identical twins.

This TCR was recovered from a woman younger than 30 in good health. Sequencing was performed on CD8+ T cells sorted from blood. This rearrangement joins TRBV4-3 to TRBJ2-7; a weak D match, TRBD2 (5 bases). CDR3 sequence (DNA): TGCGCCAGCAGCCAAGAGGACGGGACCTACGAGCAGTACTTC. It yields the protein CASSQEDGTYEQYF.